This T cell receptor (beta chain) was identified during a study of blood T cell repertoires in COVID-19. Germline loops: CDR1 MGHRA, CDR2 YSYEKL. The V segment lost 0 bases and the J segment 5 bases; nucleotides outside the gene matches: 11. This CDR3 has 17 amino acids. Measured with immunoSEQ multiplex PCR; TCRdb has only the in-frame clones, and not every one. The sample yields 85,000 to 100,000 clones, less than 90% seen once. The V gene is TRBV4-1, the J gene TRBJ2-7, with 9 positions matching TRBD2. Sequencing used peripheral blood. The source is a man in his sixties with acute or convalescent COVID-19. The CDR3 region has the DNA TGCGCCAGCAGCCAAGAGGGCGATGGCGGGAGGGGCAACGAGCAGTACTTC. Translating it yields CASSQEGDGGRGNEQYF.